This T cell receptor (beta chain) was sequenced in a study of blood T cells in healthy people across ages. V gave up 3 bases and J gave up 0 bases, with 8 bases separating them. The CDR3 spans 14 residues. CDR1 is MNHEY, CDR2 SMNVEV, per germline (reference sequence). A sample-barcoded 5' primer and a J-beta primer mix were used in a second PCR of about 7 to 12 cycles. TCRdb called the 5' RACE reads again in MiXCR, with one record for every CDR3 protein. Of about 1.8 million distinct CDR3 sequences detected, roughly 49% appear once; the ten largest clones hold around 2.1%. The receptor comes from a woman between 40 and 50 years old in good health. Sequencing was carried out using blood. The V gene is TRBV27, the J gene TRBJ1-1, with D unclear. The CDR3 here is CASSFGSLNTEAFF. The DNA for the CDR3 is TGTGCCAGCAGTTTTGGGAGCCTGAACACTGAAGCTTTCTTT.